This passage covers 9 T cell receptor beta chains from one sample sequenced in a study of T cell clonotyping in hematopoietic cell transplantation (dated by TCRdb to about 2021). Library preparation was by the immunoSEQ multiplex PCR assay. TCRdb took this table from immuneACCESS and kept in-frame rearrangements with V and J called. Such tables lack part of the clones; where checked against another copy, unresolved V genes explain under half of the gap, and the rest is unexplained. For this sample the table gives over 10,000 clones, of which less than 75% were detected only once. Roughly 15% of the sample is held by the ten biggest clonotypes. According to the study, the label for this sample's time point signals: 180 days after allo-HCT. This specimen was peripheral blood mononuclear cells, taken 180 days after allogeneic stem cell transplant. The receptors stem from a male patient aged 55 to 69 who had an allogeneic stem cell transplant from an unrelated donor, so the T cells may come from the graft donor. Some clones in this sample may be carry-over from other donors' samples.

The chain employs TRBV9 and TRBJ1-5; unclear D gene. Germline loops: CDR1 SGDLS, CDR2 YYNGEE. V lost 3 bases to trimming and J lost 4 bases, with 11 bases between them. The CDR3 extends over 14 amino acids. The DNA of the CDR3 is TGTGCCAGCAGCGGCTCAGGTGGGAATCAGCCCCAGCATTTT. This translates into CASSGSGGNQPQHF. The full variable domain, in which reference TRBV9 and TRBJ1-5 provide the parts outside the CDR3, is DSGVTQTPKHLITATGQRVTLRCSPRSGDLSVYWYQQSLDQGLQFLIQYYNGEERAKGNILERFSAQQFPDLHSELNLSSLELGDSALYFCASSGSGGNQPQHFGDGTRLSIL.

This clone showed up just a few times. The V call is TRBV19, the J call TRBJ1-1; TRBD1 aligns across 9 bases. Trimming removed 4 bases from V and 0 bases from J; junction bases left unmatched: 0. There are 14 residues in the CDR3. Germline values: CDR1 LNHDA, CDR2 SQIVND (reference sequence). The DNA for the CDR3 is TGTGCCAGTAGTAGGGACAGGGTGAACACTGAAGCTTTCTTT. It translates to CASSRDRVNTEAFF.

This clone came up a few times. This rearrangement joins TRBV27 to TRBJ1-2; D is uncertain. This CDR3 contains 13 residues. Deletions cut 3 bases from V and 0 bases from J, with 5 bases between. Germline assignment: CDR1 MNHEY and CDR2 SMNVEV (reference sequence). The CDR3 protein is CASSLEANYGYTF. CDR3 nucleotides: TGTGCCAGCAGTTTGGAAGCTAACTATGGCTACACCTTC.

This chain joins TRBV19 and TRBJ1-1; a possible D gene is TRBD1 (6 bases). This CDR3 comprises 15 residues. Germline CDR1 is LNHDA and CDR2 is SQIVND (reference sequence). V lost 5 bases and J 7 bases, leaving 20 bases between the germline ends. CDR3: CASSVGRGSGNEAFF. The CDR3 DNA is TGTGCCAGTAGTGTGGGCAGGGGTAGCGGTAATGAAGCTTTCTTT.

The chain has TRBV5-1 and TRBJ2-5, with no clear D. V lost 4 bases and J lost 2, with 3 bases in between. The germline CDR1 and CDR2 sequences are SGHRS and YFSETQ. There are 11 residues in the CDR3. CDR3 nucleotide sequence: TGCGCCAGCAGCGAGCAAGAGACCCAGTACTTC. Protein product: CASSEQETQYF.

The chain uses TRBV13 and TRBJ2-5; 12 bases agree with TRBD1. V gave up 7 bases and J gave up 6 bases; unmatched junction bases: 9. The V gene's germline CDR1 is PRHDT and CDR2 FYEKMQ (reference sequence). CDR3 length equals 15 residues. The CDR3 loop is CASTFGTGGRKTQYF. DNA of the CDR3: TGTGCCAGCACCTTCGGGACAGGGGGCCGAAAGACCCAGTACTTC.

Points on this clone: An end of the junction differs from the germline gene, which may be a read error. This rearrangement joins TRBV29-1 to TRBJ2-7, with D possibly being TRBD1 or TRBD2 (5 bases each). The germline V gene has CDR1 SQVTM and CDR2 ANQGSEA. The CDR3 runs 14 residues. Written as DNA, the CDR3 is TGCAGCGTTGAAGCGTGGGGGAGCTCCCACGAGCAGTACTTC. Translated, it gives CSVEAWGSSHEQYF.

This chain uses TRBV11-3 with TRBJ2-2; D could derive from TRBD1 or TRBD2 (5 bases each). Trimming removed 5 bases from V and 4 bases from J, with 14 bases in between. Germline V gene data show CDR1 as SGHNT and CDR2 as YENEEA. This CDR3 has 15 residues. This CDR3 is CASSPPGAPTGELFF. CDR3 nucleotides: TGTGCCAGCAGCCCTCCCGGGGCCCCCACCGGGGAGCTGTTTTTT.

V gene TRBV29-1 combines with J gene TRBJ1-2; 9 bases are shared with TRBD1. CDR1 is SQVTM and CDR2 is ANQGSEA in the germline V gene. Trimming cost V 5 bases and J 3 bases; bases outside gene matches: 7. The CDR3 totals 14 residues. The CDR3 coding sequence is TGCAGCGTTCCAGGACAGGGGACATACTATGGCTACACCTTC. Protein sequence: CSVPGQGTYYGYTF. Together with reference TRBV29-1 and TRBJ1-2, the CDR3 gives the full variable domain: SAVISQKPSRDICQRGTSLTIQCQVDSQVTMMFWYRQQPGQSLTLIATANQGSEATYESGFVIDKFPISRPNLTFSTLTVSNMSPEDSSIYLCSVPGQGTYYGYTFGSGTRLTVV.